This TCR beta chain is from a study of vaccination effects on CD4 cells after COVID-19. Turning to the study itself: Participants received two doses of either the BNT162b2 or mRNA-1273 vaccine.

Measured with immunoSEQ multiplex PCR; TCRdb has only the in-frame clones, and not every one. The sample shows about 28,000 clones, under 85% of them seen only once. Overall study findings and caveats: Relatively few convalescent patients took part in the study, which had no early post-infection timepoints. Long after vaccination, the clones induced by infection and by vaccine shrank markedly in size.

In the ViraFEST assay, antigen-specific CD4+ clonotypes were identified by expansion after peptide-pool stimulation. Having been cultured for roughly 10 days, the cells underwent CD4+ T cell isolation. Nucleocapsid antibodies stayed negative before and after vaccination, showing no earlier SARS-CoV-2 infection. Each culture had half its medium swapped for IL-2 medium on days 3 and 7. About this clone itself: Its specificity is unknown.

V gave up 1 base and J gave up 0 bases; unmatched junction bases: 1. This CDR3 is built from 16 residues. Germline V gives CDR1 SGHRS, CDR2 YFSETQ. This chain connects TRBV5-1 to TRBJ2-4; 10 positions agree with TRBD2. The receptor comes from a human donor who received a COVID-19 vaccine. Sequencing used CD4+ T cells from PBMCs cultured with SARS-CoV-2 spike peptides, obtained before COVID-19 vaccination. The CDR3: CASSLSSGGAKNIQYF. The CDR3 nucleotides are TGCGCCAGCAGCTTGTCTAGCGGGGGAGCCAAAAACATTCAGTACTTC.